This is a list of T cell receptor beta chains from one sample in a study of blood T cell repertoires in COVID-19. Generated by immunoSEQ multiplex PCR, the TCRdb table keeps only in-frame clones and is missing some. Of 90,000 to 100,000 clones in the sample, roughly 84% were seen once. Sequenced input: peripheral blood. The receptors were sampled from a man aged 65-85 years with active or convalescent COVID-19. The CDR3 runs from the conserved cysteine through the conserved F or W. Fields, in order: clone size, D gene, J gene, V gene, CDR3 protein, CDR3 DNA. A D gene is named only where the DNA matches it firmly. Where a row states a size, it is once, few, many or the class of an expanded clone; other rows omit it.

NA,NA,TRBJ1-5,TRBV7-8,CASSLEGGYSNQPQHF,TGTGCCAGCAGCTTAGAAGGCGGGTATAGCAATCAGCCCCAGCATTTT
few,TRBD1,TRBJ1-5,TRBV23-1,CASSHPLGQAVNSNQPQHF,TGCGCCAGCAGTCACCCTCTCGGACAGGCAGTAAATAGCAATCAGCCCCAGCATTTT
NA,TRBD2,TRBJ2-3,TRBV5-1,CASSLVLAGSTDTQYF,TGCGCCAGCAGCTTGGTACTAGCGGGTAGCACAGATACGCAGTATTTT
NA,TRBD2,TRBJ2-2,TRBV25-1,CASSDLASGNTGELFF,TGTGCCAGCAGTGATTTGGCTAGCGGAAACACCGGGGAGCTGTTTTTT
NA,TRBD1,TRBJ1-6,TRBV3-1/TRBV3-2,CASSRRTGRNSPLHF,TGTGCCAGCAGCCGACGGACAGGGCGTAATTCACCCCTCCACTTT
NA,TRBD1,TRBJ2-3,TRBV18,CASSPLTGSTDTQYF,TGTGCCAGCTCACCGTTGACAGGGAGCACAGATACGCAGTATTTT
NA,NA,TRBJ1-1,TRBV6-5,CASRGANTEAFF,TGTGCCAGCAGAGGAGCGAACACTGAAGCTTTCTTT
NA,NA,TRBJ2-3,TRBV4-2,CASSQAGRRAADTQYF,TGTGCCAGCAGCCAAGCGGGCAGGAGGGCGGCAGATACGCAGTATTTT
few,NA,TRBJ1-5,TRBV28,CASWQGNQPQHF,TGTGCCAGCTGGCAGGGCAATCAGCCCCAGCATTTT
NA,NA,TRBJ2-2,TRBV4-2,CASSQAGVAGANTGELFF,TGTGCCAGCAGCCAAGCGGGGGTCGCGGGCGCGAACACCGGGGAGCTGTTTTTT
NA,NA,TRBJ2-5,TRBV28,CASSSGLETQYF,TGTGCCAGCAGTTCAGGGTTAGAGACCCAGTACTTC
NA,NA,TRBJ1-1,TRBV27,CASSLRGRTSEAFF,TGTGCCAGCAGTTTAAGGGGCAGGACGTCTGAAGCTTTCTTT
NA,TRBD1,TRBJ1-2,TRBV7-2,CASSLVPTGDYGYTF,TGTGCCAGCAGCTTAGTTCCGACAGGGGACTATGGCTACACCTTC
once,NA,TRBJ1-4,TRBV5-1,CASSLVGGAREKLFF,TGCGCCAGCAGCTTGGTAGGGGGGGCGCGTGAAAAACTGTTTTTT
NA,NA,TRBJ1-4,TRBV5-1,CASSPRGESNEKLFF,TGCGCCAGCAGCCCCAGGGGCGAATCTAATGAAAAACTGTTTTTT
NA,NA,TRBJ1-6,TRBV5-1,CASSPSGGTSNSPLHF,TGCGCCAGCAGTCCATCCGGCGGGACCTCTAATTCACCCCTCCACTTT
NA,NA,TRBJ2-3,TRBV3-1/TRBV3-2,CASSQQAASTDTQYF,TGTGCCAGCAGCCAACAAGCGGCCAGCACAGATACGCAGTATTTT
NA,NA,TRBJ2-3,TRBV5-1,CASSIGQTQDTQYF,TGCGCCAGCAGCATCGGACAGACACAAGATACGCAGTATTTT
once,NA,TRBJ2-7,TRBV14,CASSQGGGRLLLEQYF,TGTGCCAGCAGCCAAGGGGGAGGACGACTGCTCCTGGAGCAGTACTTC
NA,TRBD1,TRBJ2-6,TRBV4-1,CASSQAGQGFQAGANVLTF,TGCGCCAGCAGCCAAGCGGGACAGGGGTTCCAGGCTGGGGCCAACGTCCTGACTTTC
NA,TRBD1,TRBJ1-4,TRBV2,CASTGQAIYNEKLFF,TGTGCCAGCACGGGACAGGCAATTTATAATGAAAAACTGTTTTTT
NA,NA,TRBJ1-1,TRBV3-1/TRBV3-2,CASTNQANTEAFF,TGTGCCAGCACTAACCAGGCGAACACTGAAGCTTTCTTT
NA,TRBD1,TRBJ2-7,TRBV5-5,CASSTMTGGSYEQYF,TGTGCCAGCAGCACCATGACAGGGGGGTCCTACGAGCAGTACTTC
NA,NA,TRBJ2-3,TRBV11-2,CASSLRQRSGTDTQYF,TGTGCCAGCAGCCTAAGGCAGCGGTCTGGCACAGATACGCAGTATTTT
NA,TRBD1,TRBJ1-2,TRBV30,CAWAGQGSIYGYTF,TGTGCCTGGGCTGGACAGGGGTCAATCTATGGCTACACCTTC
NA,TRBD1,TRBJ1-2,TRBV18,CASSTRQGSDSGYTF,TGTGCCAGCTCAACGCGACAGGGGTCGGATTCTGGCTACACCTTC
NA,TRBD1,TRBJ2-4,TRBV5-4,CASSSGQGFSQYF,TGTGCCAGCAGCTCGGGACAGGGGTTTAGTCAGTACTTC
NA,TRBD1,TRBJ1-1,TRBV7-2,CASSLEQGAYTEAFF,TGTGCCAGCAGCTTAGAGCAGGGGGCGTACACTGAAGCTTTCTTT
NA,TRBD1,TRBJ1-1,TRBV19,CASSIRTGGQLMNTEAFF,TGTGCCAGTAGTATAAGGACAGGGGGCCAGTTGATGAACACTGAAGCTTTCTTT
NA,TRBD2,TRBJ2-1,TRBV28,CASSRGAGVYNEQFF,TGTGCCAGCAGTCGTGGGGCGGGGGTTTACAATGAGCAGTTCTTC
NA,TRBD1,TRBJ1-6,TRBV18,CASSPWTGNSPLHF,TGTGCCAGCTCACCATGGACAGGGAATTCACCCCTCCACTTT
NA,TRBD2,TRBJ2-5,TRBV5-1,CASSYVSGGGETQYF,TGCGCCAGCAGCTACGTCTCGGGGGGAGGAGAGACCCAGTACTTC
NA,NA,TRBJ2-2,TRBV18,CASSLRGTANTGELFF,TGTGCCAGCTCGCTCAGGGGAACGGCGAACACCGGGGAGCTGTTTTTT
NA,NA,TRBJ1-3,TRBV4-2,CASSQDLQVENTIYF,TGTGCCAGCAGCCAAGATTTGCAGGTCGAAAACACCATATATTTT
NA,TRBD1,TRBJ1-1,TRBV6-6,CASSDRGEGTEAFF,TGTGCCAGCAGTGACAGGGGGGAGGGCACTGAAGCTTTCTTT
NA,NA,TRBJ1-1,TRBV5-1,CASSSQGGATEAFF,TGCGCCAGCAGCTCGCAAGGTGGGGCCACTGAAGCTTTCTTT
few,NA,TRBJ1-4,TRBV5-5,CASSLAGGAANEKLFF,TGTGCCAGCAGCTTGGCCGGGGGGGCCGCTAATGAAAAACTGTTTTTT
NA,TRBD1,TRBJ2-2,TRBV19,CASTDWTGRGGELFF,TGTGCCAGTACCGACTGGACAGGGCGGGGCGGGGAGCTGTTTTTT
NA,NA,TRBJ2-7,TRBV5-1,CASSPGDIIYEQYF,TGCGCCAGCAGCCCCGGGGACATTATCTACGAGCAGTACTTC
few,TRBD2,TRBJ2-3,TRBV29-1,CSVGSSGMDTQYF,TGCAGCGTTGGGTCTAGCGGGATGGATACGCAGTATTTT
NA,TRBD1,TRBJ2-7,TRBV5-5,CASSLGGTGNYEQYF,TGTGCCAGCAGTTTGGGCGGGACAGGGAACTACGAGCAGTACTTC
once,TRBD2,TRBJ2-5,TRBV20-1,CSASRGLALGETQYF,TGCAGTGCTAGTCGCGGACTAGCGTTAGGGGAGACCCAGTACTTC
NA,TRBD2,TRBJ2-7,TRBV6-5,CASSYSASGGAYEQYF,TGTGCCAGCAGTTACTCGGCTAGCGGGGGGGCCTACGAGCAGTACTTC
few,NA,TRBJ1-2,TRBV2,CASREMRGYTF,TGTGCCAGCAGGGAAATGAGGGGCTACACCTTC
once,TRBD1,TRBJ1-5,TRBV6-6,CASSPTGGPQPQHF,TGTGCCAGCAGTCCTACAGGGGGCCCTCAGCCCCAGCATTTT
NA,NA,TRBJ1-4,TRBV4-3,CASSQDPGAEKLFF,TGCGCCAGCAGCCAAGATCCAGGGGCTGAAAAACTGTTTTTT
NA,TRBD1,TRBJ2-5,TRBV10-3,CAISESTGNQETQYF,TGTGCCATCAGTGAGTCGACAGGGAACCAAGAGACCCAGTACTTC
NA,NA,TRBJ2-7,TRBV4-3,CASSQDLGRGIYEQYF,TGCGCCAGCAGCCAAGATCTCGGCCGAGGGATCTACGAGCAGTACTTC
few,TRBD1,TRBJ2-7,TRBV28,CASIGGTGIISSYEQYF,TGTGCCAGCATTGGGGGGACAGGGATCATAAGCTCCTACGAGCAGTACTTC
NA,TRBD1,TRBJ1-1,TRBV7-9,CASSSGQGETEAFF,TGTGCCAGCAGCTCCGGACAGGGAGAAACTGAAGCTTTCTTT
NA,NA,TRBJ1-2,TRBV11-2,CASSLGLLNYGYTF,TGTGCCAGCAGCTTAGGACTCCTTAACTATGGCTACACCTTC
NA,TRBD1,TRBJ1-3,TRBV7-9,CASSSLDRAGNTIYF,TGTGCCAGCAGCTCGCTGGACAGGGCTGGAAACACCATATATTTT
NA,TRBD1,TRBJ1-2,TRBV19,CASSKQDRKNYGYTF,TGTGCCAGTAGTAAACAGGACAGGAAAAACTATGGCTACACCTTC